The 27 T cell receptor beta chains below were found in one sample sequenced in a study of blood T cell repertoires in COVID-19. The assay was immunoSEQ multiplex PCR, and TCRdb's table has in-frame clones only and misses some. The sample records 170,000 or so clones, around 85% being singletons. Source material: peripheral blood. These TCRs come from a man aged 45 to 65 with active or convalescent COVID-19.

The chain links TRBV6-2 or TRBV6-3 to TRBJ2-1, with 9 bases lining up with TRBD2. The CDR3 contains 15 residues. The germline CDR1 and CDR2 sequences are MNHEY and SVGEGT. The V gene end was trimmed by 0 bases and the J gene end by 4 bases; junction bases not matched to a gene: 1. CDR3 amino acids: CASSYSLAGYNEQFF. CDR3 nucleotides: TGTGCCAGCAGTTACTCCCTAGCGGGGTACAATGAGCAGTTCTTC.

This clone is a singleton in its sample. This chain joins TRBV10-3 and TRBJ1-1, with 7 bases that match TRBD1. Germline CDR1 reads ENHRY; CDR2 reads SYGVKD. V shed 6 bases and J 1 base; nucleotides not matched to a gene: 5. The CDR3 has 14 residues. The CDR3 protein is CAISWGQTNTEAFF. CDR3 DNA: TGTGCCATCAGCTGGGGACAGACGAACACTGAAGCTTTCTTT.

V and J are TRBV5-1 and TRBJ1-3; D unresolved. The germline V gene has CDR1 SGHRS and CDR2 YFSETQ. The CDR3 totals 15 residues. The V and J ends lost 4 bases and 0 bases respectively, with 11 bases between them. The DNA of the CDR3 is TGCGCCAGCAGCCCTGAAGGCGGCTCTGGAAACACCATATATTTT. Protein sequence: CASSPEGGSGNTIYF.

The rearrangement uses TRBV3-1 (or the pseudogene TRBV3-2) and TRBJ2-5; no definite D call. V was cut by 3 bases and J by 5 bases, with 13 bases left in between. This CDR3 comprises 14 residues. Per germline, CDR1 LGHDT and CDR2 YNNKEL (reference sequence). CDR3 region: CASSQSGLQETQYF. In DNA, the CDR3 is TGTGCCAGCAGCCAGAGTGGTTTACAGGAGACCCAGTACTTC.

This clone was seen a handful of times. The rearrangement uses TRBV7-9 and TRBJ2-2; D gene unclear. Germline loops: CDR1 SEHNR, CDR2 FQNEAQ (reference sequence). The CDR3 has 13 amino acids. V dropped 7 bases and J dropped 4 bases, with 10 bases sitting between them. DNA of the CDR3: TGTGCCAGCAAACTCGCGGCCACCGGGGAGCTGTTTTTT. It encodes CASKLAATGELFF.

This rearrangement joins TRBV3-1 (or the pseudogene TRBV3-2) to TRBJ1-2; D is possibly TRBD1 (6 bases). This CDR3 spans 13 amino acids. Germline V CDR1 and CDR2: LGHDT, YNNKEL (reference sequence). Deletions cut 0 bases from V and 7 bases from J, with 9 bases between. The CDR3 loop reads CASSQEQGGGYTF. The DNA for the CDR3 is TGTGCCAGCAGCCAAGAACAGGGTGGTGGCTACACCTTC.

V usage is TRBV4-1 and J usage is TRBJ2-3; 15 nucleotides agree with TRBD2. CDR3 length: 17 amino acids. The V gene end was trimmed by 4 bases and the J gene end by 4 bases; junction bases not matched to a gene: 6. Germline V lookup: CDR1 MGHRA, CDR2 YSYEKL. The CDR3 DNA is TGCGCCAGCAGCCCCATCGGACTAGCGGGGGGGCCAGATACGCAGTATTTT. Its protein is CASSPIGLAGGPDTQYF.

The DNA of the CDR3 is TGTGCCAGCAGCCTCGGAGGTCCGAACACTGAAGCTTTCTTT. Protein sequence: CASSLGGPNTEAFF. This chain links TRBV7-2 with TRBJ1-1; D unresolved. Germline V CDR1 and CDR2: SGHTA, FQGNSA. The CDR3 length is 14 residues. V lost 5 bases, J lost 1 base, and 11 bases lay in between.

Concerning this clone: The junction and the germline gene differ at one end; a read error may be behind it. This chain connects TRBV7-2 to TRBJ1-1, with a tentative D call TRBD1 (5 bases). The CDR3 sequence is 14 residues long. Looked up from germline, CDR1 is SGHTA and CDR2 is FQGNSA. CDR3 DNA: TGTGCCAGCAGCCTAGCGGCGGGGGGCACTGAAGCTTTCTTT. This encodes CASSLAAGGTEAFF.

The gene calls are TRBV20-1 and TRBJ2-7; 8 nucleotides align to TRBD1. Trimming took 3 bases from V and 0 from J; bases not matched to a gene: 7. CDR3 length: 15 amino acids. Germline values: CDR1 DFQATT, CDR2 SNEGSKA (reference sequence). The CDR3 here is CSASPGQAYSYEQYF. In nucleotides, the CDR3 is TGCAGTGCTAGTCCGGGACAGGCTTACTCCTACGAGCAGTACTTC.

The chain is built from TRBV5-1 and TRBJ2-1; perhaps TRBD2 as D (7 bases). The CDR3 runs 13 residues. The V gene lost 4 bases and the J gene lost 5 bases, with 10 bases spanning the gap. Germline values: CDR1 SGHRS, CDR2 YFSETQ. DNA of the CDR3: TGCGCCAGCAGCGGAGGGGGGGACAATGAGCAGTTCTTC. Translating it yields CASSGGGDNEQFF.

Written as DNA, the CDR3 is TGTGCCAGCAGCCGCCGGGACAGGAGCTCTGGAAACACCATATATTTT. This codes for CASSRRDRSSGNTIYF. The chain recombines TRBV7-2 with TRBJ1-3, with 8 nucleotides matching TRBD1. Trimming took 5 bases from V and 0 from J; bases not matched to a gene: 6. This CDR3 contains 16 residues. Germline V gene lookup returns CDR1 SGHTA and CDR2 FQGNSA.

The chain links TRBV5-1 to TRBJ2-6; weak D call: TRBD1 (6 bases). Deletions cut 3 bases from V and 0 bases from J, with 7 bases between. Germline V gives CDR1 SGHRS, CDR2 YFSETQ. This CDR3 region has 15 residues. In nucleotides, the CDR3 is TGCGCCAGCAGCTCAGGGGACTCTGGGGCCAACGTCCTGACTTTC. Protein product: CASSSGDSGANVLTF. Using reference TRBV5-1 and TRBJ2-6 for the parts outside the CDR3, the full variable domain is KAGVTQTPRYLIKTRGQQVTLSCSPISGHRSVSWYQQTPGQGLQFLFEYFSETQRNKGNFPGRFSGRQFSNSRSEMNVSTLELGDSALYLCASSSGDSGANVLTFGAGSRLTVL.

The rearrangement uses TRBV28 and TRBJ2-7, with 11 bases aligning to TRBD1. Germline loops: CDR1 MDHEN, CDR2 SYDVKM. J gave up 7 bases and V 3 bases, and 11 bases lay outside the gene matches. This CDR3 is built from 16 residues. CDR3 sequence reads: CASSFDGGQGAREQYF. The CDR3 nucleotides read TGTGCCAGCAGTTTCGATGGAGGACAGGGGGCTAGAGAGCAGTACTTC.

In its sample, this clone was seen once. V gene TRBV12-5 combines with J gene TRBJ2-4; 9 bases line up with TRBD2. Losses at the gene ends were 2 bases for V and 8 bases for J; bases not matched to a gene: 10. Germline CDR1 reads LGHNT; CDR2 reads FRNRAP. The CDR3 runs to 16 residues. CDR3 nucleotides: TGTGCTAGTGGTTTGACTAGCGGGTCCCCTCGAGACATTCAGTACTTC. This encodes CASGLTSGSPRDIQYF.

The rearrangement uses TRBV9 and TRBJ2-1; 7 bases map to TRBD2. In germline, CDR1 is SGDLS, CDR2 YYNGEE. This CDR3 has 14 residues. Trimming at V came to 4 bases and at J to 4 bases, leaving 5 bases not matched to a gene. CDR3 DNA: TGTGCCAGCAGCTCCGGGACTACTTACAATGAGCAGTTCTTC. Protein: CASSSGTTYNEQFF.

The chain couples TRBV30 to TRBJ1-5, with TRBD1 matching over 9 bases. Germline CDR1 GTSNPN, CDR2 SVGIG (reference sequence). The CDR3 is made up of 15 amino acids. V lost 2 bases, J lost 6 bases, and 8 bases stayed unmatched. This chain's CDR3 is CAWSPGQGGGQPQHF. In nucleotides, the CDR3 is TGTGCCTGGAGTCCGGGACAGGGAGGGGGTCAGCCCCAGCATTTT.

The gene calls are TRBV5-4 and TRBJ1-3; 8 bases are shared with TRBD1. Germline V lookup: CDR1 SGHNT, CDR2 YYREEE (reference sequence). This CDR3 contains 16 residues. V lost 0 bases, J lost 2 bases, and 4 bases stayed unmatched. The CDR3 here is CASSLGGGQAGNTIYF. DNA for the CDR3: TGTGCCAGCAGCTTGGGTGGGGGACAGGCTGGAAACACCATATATTTT.

The chain joins TRBV6-5 to TRBJ2-1; 11 positions agree with TRBD2. Germline CDR1 reads MNHEY; CDR2 reads SVGAGI. The ends lost 6 bases at V and 5 bases at J; junction bases unmatched: 3. The CDR3 loop spans 14 amino acids. DNA for the CDR3: TGTGCCAGCAGGCGGGGACTAGCGGACAATGAGCAGTTCTTC. This translates into CASRRGLADNEQFF.

V is TRBV9 and J is TRBJ2-2, with 8 positions matching TRBD1. Looked up from germline, CDR1 is SGDLS and CDR2 is YYNGEE. The junction had 19 bases not matched to a gene; V was cut back by 0 bases and J by 0 bases. The CDR3 totals 22 residues. CDR3 nucleotide sequence: TGTGCCAGCAGCGTAGGTTTTGACTTTAGGGACGGGACAGGAGCGAACACCGGGGAGCTGTTTTTT. Amino acids: CASSVGFDFRDGTGANTGELFF.

The rearrangement joins TRBV2 to TRBJ2-6, with TRBD2 matching over 11 bases. The V segment lost 11 bases and the J segment 2 bases; nucleotides outside the gene matches: 5. This CDR3 spans 15 amino acids. Germline V gene lookup returns CDR1 SNHLY and CDR2 FYNNEI. As DNA, the CDR3 is TGTGCCTACGGACTAGCGGGTACTGGGGCCAACGTCCTGACTTTC. Translating it yields CAYGLAGTGANVLTF.

The V call is TRBV29-1, the J call TRBJ2-1; 9 nucleotides match TRBD1. Germline V gene lookup returns CDR1 SQVTM and CDR2 ANQGSEA. V shed 6 bases and J 7 bases; nucleotides not matched to a gene: 1. This CDR3 has 11 residues. The CDR3 DNA reads as TGCAGCGTAGGACAGGGGAATGAGCAGTTCTTC. Its protein product is CSVGQGNEQFF.

The V call is TRBV6-5, the J call TRBJ2-3; D may be TRBD2 (6 bases). The CDR3 contains 15 residues. Per germline, CDR1 MNHEY and CDR2 SVGAGI. Trimming took off 0 bases at V and 5 bases at J, with 12 bases between the two ends. CDR3 loop: CASSYSRDSQDTQYF. The CDR3 nucleotides are TGTGCCAGCAGTTACTCGAGGGACTCCCAAGATACGCAGTATTTT.

The chain links TRBV28 to TRBJ1-5; possibly TRBD1 for D (5 bases). The CDR3 spans 15 residues. Looked up from germline, CDR1 is MDHEN and CDR2 is SYDVKM. Trimming removed 2 bases at V and 1 base at J, with 9 bases between. Here the CDR3 reads CASSLIGASNQPQHF. The CDR3 region has the DNA TGTGCCAGCAGTTTAATTGGGGCGAGCAATCAGCCCCAGCATTTT.

CDR3 protein: CASSKAVAGHHQPQHF. Written as DNA, the CDR3 is TGTGCCAGCAGCAAAGCGGTGGCTGGGCATCATCAGCCCCAGCATTTT. The chain recombines TRBV21-1 with TRBJ1-5; TRBD1 is the table's D call, not checked against the DNA. TRBV21-1 has pseudogene status. This CDR3 comprises 16 residues.

The V call is TRBV28, the J call TRBJ2-7; tentatively, D is TRBD1 (6 bases). V lost 6 bases and J lost 6, with 15 bases in between. CDR3 length: 13 amino acids. Per the germline V gene, CDR1 is MDHEN and CDR2 is SYDVKM. The CDR3 here is CASSTRGPLEQYF. The CDR3 DNA reads TGTGCCAGCAGCACCAGGGGCCCTCTCGAGCAGTACTTC.

This chain's CDR3 is CASSLGGTGATSPLHF. The CDR3 DNA is TGCGCCAGCAGCTTGGGGGGGACAGGGGCAACGTCACCCCTCCACTTT. The rearrangement links TRBV5-1 to TRBJ1-6; 10 bases are shared with TRBD1. CDR1 and CDR2 from the germline V gene are SGHRS and YFSETQ. CDR3 length: 16 amino acids. Trimming removed 0 bases from V and 10 bases from J; junction bases left unmatched: 7. Drawing the rest from reference TRBV5-1 and TRBJ1-6, the complete variable domain is KAGVTQTPRYLIKTRGQQVTLSCSPISGHRSVSWYQQTPGQGLQFLFEYFSETQRNKGNFPGRFSGRQFSNSRSEMNVSTLELGDSALYLCASSLGGTGATSPLHFGNGTRLTVT.